This T cell receptor beta chain appears in the sequencing data of a study of blood T cell repertoires in COVID-19. Study-level information: Sample material is recorded as cDNA or gDNA derived from T cells, B-cell-depleted T cells, or PBMCs.

Clones were read by immunoSEQ multiplex PCR, and TCRdb kept only the in-frame ones, dropping some. The sample has about 200,000 clones, 88% seen once. The CDR3 has 17 residues. Germline assignment: CDR1 MNHEY and CDR2 SMNVEV (reference sequence). With 5 bases clipped from V and 2 bases from J, the junction kept 7 bases outside the gene matches. Specimen: peripheral blood. The sequence was obtained from a human donor in a cohort sampled during active COVID-19. The chain joins TRBV27 to TRBJ2-5, with 14 bases lining up with TRBD2. The CDR3: CASSPGLAGVAQETQYF. CDR3 sequence (DNA): TGTGCCAGCAGTCCGGGACTAGCGGGAGTAGCGCAAGAGACCCAGTACTTC.